These T cell receptor beta chains were read from a single sample in a study of blood T cell repertoires in COVID-19. Only in-frame clones appear in the TCRdb table, and some are missing; sequencing was by immunoSEQ multiplex PCR. Of over 70,000 clones in the sample, about nine tenths were seen once. The specimen was peripheral blood. These TCRs come from a woman of 80 years or more with acute or convalescent COVID-19. Both conserved end residues are part of each CDR3.

j_call v_call cdr3_aa
TRBJ1-4 TRBV5-1 CASSPTVRGEKLFF
TRBJ2-1 TRBV10-1 CASSAGQGVYNEQFF
TRBJ2-1 TRBV7-3 CASSLYNNGGEQFF
TRBJ1-5 TRBV29-1 CSVGGDGQPQHF
TRBJ2-5 TRBV11-2 CASSLEGPVQETQYF
TRBJ1-1 TRBV7-6 CASSQAGGNTEAFF
TRBJ1-1 TRBV19 CASTPGGARNTEAFF
TRBJ2-3 TRBV5-1 CASSPTLDTQYF
TRBJ2-7 TRBV18 CASSPQGSGYEQYF
TRBJ1-6 TRBV4-2 CASSHAGTDKNSPLHF
TRBJ1-1 TRBV9 CASSGLQGGAEAFF
TRBJ1-2 TRBV6-5 CASSLQGLGGYTF
TRBJ1-4 TRBV6-2/TRBV6-3 CASSYPRANEKLFF
TRBJ2-1 TRBV7-9 CASTLRTGNYNEQFF
TRBJ2-2 TRBV5-4 CASSSDRGRTGELFF
TRBJ1-4 TRBV10-3 CAITGTRDEKLFF
TRBJ1-5 TRBV19 CASSKASGGQPQHF
TRBJ1-6 TRBV19 CASRTGGGSPLHF
TRBJ1-1 TRBV6-1 CASSGRDGRSKSTGEAFF
TRBJ2-1 TRBV5-1 CASSLAGLSSYNEQFF
TRBJ1-2 TRBV3-1/TRBV3-2 CASSPTGASGYTF
TRBJ1-2 TRBV12-3/TRBV12-4 CASRGTYGYTF
TRBJ1-1 TRBV7-9 CASSPGQGALMNTEAFF
TRBJ1-2 TRBV6-5 CASSYTTVTANYGYTF
TRBJ1-1 TRBV19 CASSRGTGRAEAFF
TRBJ1-6 TRBV14 CASSLRGNSPLHF
TRBJ2-5 TRBV3-1/TRBV3-2 CASSQEMTSPETQYF
TRBJ1-5 TRBV28 CASRLGGDSNQPQHF
TRBJ2-2 TRBV5-1 CASSLDGTGELFF
TRBJ2-3 TRBV27 CASSLARSDTQYF
TRBJ2-3 TRBV4-2 CASRESLGGYTDTQYF
TRBJ1-5 TRBV6-5 CASSPIRSGNQPQHF
TRBJ2-5 TRBV7-9 CASSLQGGRGETQYF
TRBJ1-6 TRBV5-3 CARSQGNSSYNSPLHF
TRBJ1-6 TRBV21-1 CASPRLTKGGNSPLHF
TRBJ2-3 TRBV28 CASSELAGDPDTQYF
TRBJ2-1 TRBV3-1/TRBV3-2 CASSPGTSGASYNEQFF
TRBJ2-2 TRBV4-1 CASSQDGQGAASNTGELFF
TRBJ1-6 TRBV3-1/TRBV3-2 CASSQRENSPLHF
TRBJ1-2 TRBV19 CASSIAQSGLYGYTF
TRBJ1-2 TRBV4-3 CASSQDVSGNYGYTF
TRBJ2-2 TRBV7-9 CASSDQWTGTNTGELFF
TRBJ1-2 TRBV14 CASSQRTGAVYGYTF
TRBJ2-5 TRBV2 CASSEGQGVRGTQYF
TRBJ1-5 TRBV5-1 CASSLGAGPNQPQHF
TRBJ1-2 TRBV20-1 CSSPTGYGYTF
TRBJ1-2 TRBV18 CASSPGGDRPYGYTF
TRBJ1-1 TRBV19 CASIPTGGDTEAFF
TRBJ1-6 TRBV19 CASSIQQGANSPLHF